The source of this T cell receptor beta chain is a study of control samples from healthy donors and cancer patients (dated by TCRdb to 2018 to 2020). Library method: the immunoSEQ multiplex PCR assay. Held by TCRdb, this immuneACCESS table contains in-frame sequences only and omits some clones. Under half of the omission traces to an unresolved V gene where checked; the cause of the rest is unknown. The sample yields 80,000 or so clones; around 94% were counted once. The ten largest clones represent 6.2% of the sample. About this clone: Its antigen has not been determined. No base qualities exist here, and no much larger clone lies one base off it.

The CDR3 holds 14 amino acids from the cysteine to the phenylalanine. This entry keeps only the CDR3 DNA: 42 bases, framed from base 1. At the junction V is shortened by 2 bases and J by 7 bases, with 11 bases in between. The source of this sequence is a woman in her forties in good health. The V and J segments used are TRBV6-7 and TRBJ1-4; the D segment could be TRBD1, given 5 matching bases. TRBV6-7 is designated an ORF whose function remains uncertain. Sequences were obtained from blood. The sequence in DNA is TGTGCCAGCAGTTACGCAGGGAATAGTGAAAAACTGTTTTTT. The translation is CASSYAGNSEKLFF.